The clone carrying this T cell receptor (beta chain) was detected only once. A much larger clone lies one base from this, so it may be a read error. These data are taken from a study of T cells in Graves' hyperthyroidism and ophthalmopathy. About the study: The authors collected peripheral blood at initial diagnosis, before any treatment.

Patients aged 18 to 65 had newly diagnosed hyperthyroidism of under 2 months' duration. Researchers took RNA transcripts and amplified the TCR beta CDR3 regions from them. The HTBI primer set was used in a first-round RT-PCR of the TCR CDR3. In TCRdb, the multiplex PCR reads were re-called with MiXCR into one record per CDR3 protein. The sample yields around 690,000 distinct CDR3 sequences, approximately 15% seen once. This CDR3 comprises 15 residues. Germline V gives CDR1 MDHEN, CDR2 SYDVKM. J is TRBJ2-1 and V is TRBV28; TRBD2 aligns across 8 bases. This TCR derives from a man between 50 and 59 years old with Graves' hyperthyroidism. Sequencing was done on a sample of blood. CDR3 protein: CAGSGSGISYNEQFF. The CDR3 region has the DNA TGTGCCGGCAGTGGTAGCGGGATCTCCTACAATGAGCAGTTCTTC. The full variable domain, with the rest looked up from reference TRBV28 and TRBJ2-1, is DVKVTQSSRYLVKRTGEKVFLECVQDMDHENMFWYRQDPGLGLRLIYFSYDVKMKEKGDIPEGYSVSREKKERFSLILESASTNQTSMYLCAGSGSGISYNEQFFGPGTRLTVL.